These 18 T cell receptor beta chains originate from one sample sequenced in a study of blood T cell repertoires in COVID-19. The assay was immunoSEQ multiplex PCR, and TCRdb's table has in-frame clones only and misses some. The table lists more than 100,000 clones, approximately 87% of them singletons, with around 13% in the top ten. Sequenced material: peripheral blood. Source of these receptors: a human donor in a cohort sampled during active or convalescent COVID-19.

This chain links TRBV7-9 with TRBJ1-5; unclear D gene. The CDR3 is made up of 12 amino acids. Trimming took 5 bases from V and 9 from J, leaving 11 bases between them. CDR1 and CDR2 (germline): SEHNR, FQNEAQ (reference sequence). In nucleotides, the CDR3 is TGTGCCAGCAGCCGGACGGGGTCGCCCCAGCATTTT. As protein: CASSRTGSPQHF. Full variable domain (outside the CDR3, taken from reference TRBV7-9 and TRBJ1-5): DTGVSQNPRHKITKRGQNVTFRCDPISEHNRLYWYRQTLGQGPEFLTYFQNEAQLEKSRLLSDRFSAERPKGSFSTLEIQRTEQGDSAMYLCASSRTGSPQHFGDGTRLSIL.

The genes are TRBV6-5 and TRBJ1-2; maybe TRBD1 (5 bases). Germline-derived CDR1 and CDR2 are MNHEY and SVGAGI. V was cut by 2 bases and J by 0 bases, with 13 bases left in between. The CDR3 extends over 16 amino acids. The CDR3, as DNA: TGTGCCAGCAGTTACGGGGGGTCCGGAGCTAACTATGGCTACACCTTC. Protein sequence: CASSYGGSGANYGYTF.

CDR3 sequence reads: CASRAPGLAVDEQFF. In DNA form, the CDR3 reads TGTGCCAGCAGAGCCCCGGGACTAGCGGTCGATGAGCAGTTCTTC. V and J are TRBV13 and TRBJ2-1; 11 positions match TRBD2. V was clipped by 6 bases and J by 8 bases; unmatched bases: 9. The CDR3 sequence is 15 residues long. Germline V lookup: CDR1 PRHDT, CDR2 FYEKMQ (reference sequence).

The chain combines TRBV9 with TRBJ1-2, with 9 positions matching TRBD1. The CDR3 runs to 16 residues. After removal of 3 bases from V and 7 bases from J, the junction contained 13 bases not matched to a gene. Germline CDR1 and CDR2: SGDLS and YYNGEE. CDR3 nucleotide sequence: TGTGCCAGCAGCGAGTACGCGGACAGGGGCTTCTCTGGCTACACCTTC. This gives the protein CASSEYADRGFSGYTF.

The chain carries TRBV11-2 and TRBJ1-3; 10 nucleotides line up with TRBD1. Per the germline V gene, CDR1 is SGHAT and CDR2 is FQNNGV. The CDR3 sequence is 17 residues long. The V and J ends lost 4 bases and 2 bases, in that order; junction bases with no gene match: 8. In DNA, the CDR3 is TGTGCCAGCAGCTCCCGAGGGGACAGGGGCCCTGGAAACACCATATATTTT. Translation gives CASSSRGDRGPGNTIYF.

A few counts support this clone. V and J are TRBV6-6 and TRBJ1-1, with D uncertain. The germline gives CDR1 MNHNY, CDR2 SVGAGI (reference sequence). Trimming took off 5 bases at V and 0 bases at J, with 10 bases between the two ends. The CDR3 is made up of 14 amino acids. The chain's CDR3 is CASSPPGMNTEAFF. The CDR3 bases are TGTGCCAGCAGTCCGCCAGGCATGAACACTGAAGCTTTCTTT.

The chain links TRBV5-1 to TRBJ2-1; 8 bases agree with TRBD2. The CDR3 is 14 amino acids. The germline V gene encodes CDR1 SGHRS and CDR2 YFSETQ. With V trimmed by 7 bases and J by 7 bases, 10 bases remained unmatched. CDR3 nucleotides: TGCGCCAGCGGGACTAGTTCTCCGAAAAATGAGCAGTTCTTC. This translates into CASGTSSPKNEQFF.

The V gene is TRBV20-1, the J gene TRBJ1-2, with a possible D match to TRBD1 (5 bases). The V gene lost 6 bases and the J gene lost 8 bases, with 13 bases spanning the gap. Germline CDR1 reads DFQATT; CDR2 reads SNEGSKA (reference sequence). The CDR3 is 11 amino acids. CDR3 DNA: TGCAGTGCGAAAGGAGGGGAGGGCTACACCTTC. Translating gives CSAKGGEGYTF.

This clone was detected a few times. The J gene is TRBJ1-5, the V gene TRBV6-7, with 7 bases that match TRBD1. TRBV6-7 is marked as an open reading frame, function uncertain. The CDR3 consists of 17 residues. V lost 0 bases to trimming and J lost 7 bases; unmatched junction nucleotides: 12. In DNA form, the CDR3 reads TGTGCCAGCAGTTACTCCGACAGGGTTGGGGTCTGCCAGCCCCAGCATTTT. Encoded protein: CASSYSDRVGVCQPQHF.

The V call is TRBV6-5, the J call TRBJ2-7; 10 bases agree with TRBD1. CDR3 length: 14 amino acids. V lost 7 bases to trimming and J lost 1 base; unmatched junction nucleotides: 4. Germline CDR1 reads MNHEY; CDR2 reads SVGAGI. CDR3 protein: CASIRTGGSYEQYF. The CDR3 coding sequence is TGTGCCAGCATCAGGACAGGGGGATCCTACGAGCAGTACTTC.

The CDR3 region is CASSPSGGRTDTQYF. CDR3 nucleotide sequence: TGTGCCAGTAGCCCTAGCGGGGGACGCACAGATACGCAGTATTTT. The chain recombines TRBV19 with TRBJ2-3; 10 bases line up with TRBD2. J lost 1 base, V lost 6 bases, and 4 bases had no gene match. The CDR3 runs to 15 residues. The V gene's germline CDR1 is LNHDA and CDR2 SQIVND (reference sequence). The full variable domain, rest sourced from reference TRBV19 and TRBJ2-3, is DGGITQSPKYLFRKEGQNVTLSCEQNLNHDAMYWYRQDPGQGLRLIYYSQIVNDFQKGDIAEGYSVSREKKESFPLTVTSAQKNPTAFYLCASSPSGGRTDTQYFGPGTRLTVL.

J is TRBJ2-7 and V is TRBV15, with D perhaps matching TRBD1 (5 bases). The CDR3 has 15 residues. Germline V gives CDR1 LNHNV, CDR2 YYDKDF (reference sequence). V dropped 0 bases and J dropped 5 bases, with 14 bases sitting between them. This CDR3 is CATSREKQGRDEQYF. In DNA, the CDR3 is TGTGCCACCAGCAGAGAGAAGCAGGGCCGGGACGAGCAGTACTTC.

The chain links TRBV5-5 to TRBJ1-5; possibly TRBD1 for D (6 bases). Trimming removed 1 base from V and 2 bases from J, with 10 bases in between. The CDR3 sequence is 15 residues long. Per the germline V gene, CDR1 is SGHKS and CDR2 is YYEKEE (reference sequence). For the CDR3, the DNA is TGTGCCAGCAGCTTGAACAGGGTCGGCAATCAGCCCCAGCATTTT. This gives the protein CASSLNRVGNQPQHF.

This clone is a singleton in its sample. The chain employs TRBV28 and TRBJ2-5; possibly TRBD1 for D (5 bases). CDR1 is MDHEN and CDR2 is SYDVKM in the germline V gene. With 3 bases removed from V and 5 bases from J, the gap between germline ends came to 13 bases. This CDR3 is 14 amino acids long. The CDR3 region is CASSFWQGTETQYF. In nucleotides, the CDR3 is TGTGCCAGCAGTTTCTGGCAGGGAACGGAGACCCAGTACTTC.

The chain recombines TRBV5-6 with TRBJ1-2; 9 bases are shared with TRBD1. CDR1 SGHDT and CDR2 YYEEEE come from the germline V gene. V lost 1 base to trimming and J lost 5 bases; unmatched junction nucleotides: 9. CDR3 size: 16 residues. CDR3: CASSLFGDRVKYGYTF. In DNA, the CDR3 is TGTGCCAGCAGCTTGTTTGGGGACAGGGTTAAGTATGGCTACACCTTC.

The V and J genes are TRBV10-3 and TRBJ1-1; the D gene is possibly TRBD1 (5 bases). This CDR3 is 12 amino acids long. Trimming took 11 bases from V and 0 from J, leaving 10 bases between them. Germline values: CDR1 ENHRY, CDR2 SYGVKD. CDR3 bases: TGTGCCGTCCAGGGCATGAACACTGAAGCTTTCTTT. Translating gives CAVQGMNTEAFF.

The chain employs TRBV5-6 and TRBJ1-1; TRBD1 is a possible D gene (5 bases). Per the germline V gene, CDR1 is SGHDT and CDR2 is YYEEEE. V lost 1 base to trimming and J lost 4 bases, with 11 bases between them. This CDR3 spans 14 amino acids. This CDR3 reads CASSLILQVTEAFF. DNA of the CDR3: TGTGCCAGCAGCTTGATCTTACAGGTCACTGAAGCTTTCTTT.

This sequence joins TRBV3-1 (or the pseudogene TRBV3-2) and TRBJ2-5, with 10 bases fitting TRBD2. There are 16 residues in the CDR3. V shed 4 bases, J shed 5 bases, and the junction held 10 bases outside the gene matches. The V gene's germline CDR1 is LGHDT and CDR2 YNNKEL (reference sequence). This chain's CDR3 is CASSPRELAGVETQYF. The CDR3 DNA sequence: TGTGCCAGCAGCCCCCGGGAGCTAGCGGGGGTTGAGACCCAGTACTTC.